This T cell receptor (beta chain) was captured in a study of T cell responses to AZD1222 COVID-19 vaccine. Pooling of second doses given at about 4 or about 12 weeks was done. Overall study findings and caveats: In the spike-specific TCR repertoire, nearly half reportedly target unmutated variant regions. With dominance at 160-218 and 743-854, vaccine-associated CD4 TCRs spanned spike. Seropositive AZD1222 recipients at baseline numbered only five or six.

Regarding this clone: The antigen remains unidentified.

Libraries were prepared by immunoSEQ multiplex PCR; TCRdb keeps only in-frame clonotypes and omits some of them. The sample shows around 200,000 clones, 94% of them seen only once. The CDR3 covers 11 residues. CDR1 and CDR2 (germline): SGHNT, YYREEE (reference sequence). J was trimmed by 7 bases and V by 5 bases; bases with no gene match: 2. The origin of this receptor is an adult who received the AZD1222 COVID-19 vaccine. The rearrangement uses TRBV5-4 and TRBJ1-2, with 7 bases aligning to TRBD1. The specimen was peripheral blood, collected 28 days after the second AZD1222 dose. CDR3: CASSQGGGYTF. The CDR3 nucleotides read TGTGCCAGCAGTCAGGGGGGTGGCTACACCTTC.